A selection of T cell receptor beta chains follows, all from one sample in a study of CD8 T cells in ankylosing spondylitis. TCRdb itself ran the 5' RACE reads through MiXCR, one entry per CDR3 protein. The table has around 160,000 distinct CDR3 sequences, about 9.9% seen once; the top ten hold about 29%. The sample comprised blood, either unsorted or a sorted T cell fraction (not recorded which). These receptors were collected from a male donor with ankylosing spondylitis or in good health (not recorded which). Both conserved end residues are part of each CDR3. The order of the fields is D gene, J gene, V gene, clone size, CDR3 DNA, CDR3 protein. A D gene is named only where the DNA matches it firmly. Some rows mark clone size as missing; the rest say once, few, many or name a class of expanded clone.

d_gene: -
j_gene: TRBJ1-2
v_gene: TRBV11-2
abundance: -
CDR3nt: TGTGCCAGCAGCGCCCGGGGGACCCGGTCTAACTATGGCTACACCTTC
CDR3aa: CASSARGTRSNYGYTF

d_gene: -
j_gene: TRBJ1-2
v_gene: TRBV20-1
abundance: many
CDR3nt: TGCAGTGCCACTACCGAGCGTGGCTACACCTTC
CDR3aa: CSATTERGYTF

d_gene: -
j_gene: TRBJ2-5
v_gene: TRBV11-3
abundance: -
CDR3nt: TGTGCCAGCAGCTTAGGCACCGCTCAGGGTCCTCAAGAGACCCAGTACTTC
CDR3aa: CASSLGTAQGPQETQYF

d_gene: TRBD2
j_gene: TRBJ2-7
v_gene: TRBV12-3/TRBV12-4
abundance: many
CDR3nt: TGTGCCAGCAGTTTGAGCGGGAGGGCCACTTCTGAGCAGTACTTC
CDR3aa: CASSLSGRATSEQYF

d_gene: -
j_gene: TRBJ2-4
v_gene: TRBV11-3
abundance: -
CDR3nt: TGTGCCAGCAGCAGAGGACAGGCCAAAAACATTCAGTACTTC
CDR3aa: CASSRGQAKNIQYF

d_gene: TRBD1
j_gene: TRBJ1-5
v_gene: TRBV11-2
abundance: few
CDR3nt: TGTGCCAGCAGCCCGGACAGGGGGCAGCCCCAGCATTTT
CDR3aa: CASSPDRGQPQHF

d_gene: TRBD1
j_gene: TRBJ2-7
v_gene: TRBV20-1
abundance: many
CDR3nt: TGCAGTGCTTTGGGACAGCAGAGCTCCTACGAGCAGTACTTC
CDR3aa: CSALGQQSSYEQYF

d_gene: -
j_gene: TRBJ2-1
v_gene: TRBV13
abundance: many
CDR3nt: TGTGCCAGCAGCTTAGGTCGGACTGGCCATGAGCAGTTCTTC
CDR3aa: CASSLGRTGHEQFF

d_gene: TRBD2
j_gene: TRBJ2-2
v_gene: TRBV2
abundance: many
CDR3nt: TGTGCCAGCAGTGGGACTAGCGGCCTCACCGGGGAGCTGTTTTTT
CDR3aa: CASSGTSGLTGELFF

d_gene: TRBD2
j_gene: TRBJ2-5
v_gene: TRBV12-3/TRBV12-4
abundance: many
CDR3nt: TGTGCCAGCAGTTGGCTTCCGGGGGGGGTCCAAGAGACCCAGTACTTC
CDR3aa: CASSWLPGGVQETQYF

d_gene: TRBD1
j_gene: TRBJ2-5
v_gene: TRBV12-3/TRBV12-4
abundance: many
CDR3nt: TGTGCCAGCAGTTTCTCCTGGACAGGGCAAGAGACCCAGTACTTC
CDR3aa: CASSFSWTGQETQYF

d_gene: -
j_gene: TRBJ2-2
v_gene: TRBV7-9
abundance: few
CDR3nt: TGTGCCAGCAGCCGAGGCAACGGGGAGCTGTTTTTT
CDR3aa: CASSRGNGELFF

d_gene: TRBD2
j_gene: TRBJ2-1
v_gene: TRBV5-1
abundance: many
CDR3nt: TGCGCCAGCAGCTTCGGAGCGGGAGTTTCCTACAATGAGCAGTTCTTC
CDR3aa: CASSFGAGVSYNEQFF

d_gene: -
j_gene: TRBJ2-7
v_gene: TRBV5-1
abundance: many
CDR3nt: TGCGCCAGCAGCTTGATAACGGGCCCCTACGAGCAGTACTTC
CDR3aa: CASSLITGPYEQYF

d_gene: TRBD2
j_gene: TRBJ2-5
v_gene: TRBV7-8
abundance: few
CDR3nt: TGTGCCAGCAGCTTAGTTGCGGGGGGGCTCTTAGAGACCCAGTACTTC
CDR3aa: CASSLVAGGLLETQYF

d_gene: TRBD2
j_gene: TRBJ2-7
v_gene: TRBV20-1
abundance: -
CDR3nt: TGCAGTGCTAGAGATCGTGGACTAGCGGAAGCCACCGGGCAGTACTTC
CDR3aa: CSARDRGLAEATGQYF

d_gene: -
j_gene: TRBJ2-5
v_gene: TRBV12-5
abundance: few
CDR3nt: TGTGCTAGTGGGAGGGAACAAGAGACCCAGTACTTC
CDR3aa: CASGREQETQYF

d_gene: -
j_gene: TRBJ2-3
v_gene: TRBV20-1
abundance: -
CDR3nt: TGCAGTGCTAGGTGGCCAGATACGCAGTATTTT
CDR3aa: CSARWPDTQYF

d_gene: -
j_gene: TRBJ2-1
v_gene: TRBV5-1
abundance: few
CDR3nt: TGCGCCAGCAGCTTCCCCAAGACACTAGCCAACGACAATGAGCAGTTCTTC
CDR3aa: CASSFPKTLANDNEQFF

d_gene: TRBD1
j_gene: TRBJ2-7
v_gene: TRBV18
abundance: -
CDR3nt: TGTGCCAGCTCACTCTTCCGGACAGGGAAGGGGTACGAGCAGTACTTC
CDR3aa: CASSLFRTGKGYEQYF

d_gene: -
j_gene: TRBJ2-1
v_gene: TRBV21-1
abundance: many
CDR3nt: TGTGCCAGCAGCAAAGGAAACAGGGTCTATGAGCAGTTCTTC
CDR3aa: CASSKGNRVYEQFF

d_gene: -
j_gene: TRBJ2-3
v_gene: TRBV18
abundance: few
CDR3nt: TGTGCCAGCTCACCACCGGTAGCACAGGATACGCAGTATTTT
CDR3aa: CASSPPVAQDTQYF

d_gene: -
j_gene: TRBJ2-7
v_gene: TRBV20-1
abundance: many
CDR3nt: TGCAGTGCTAGACAACATATCGAGCAGTACTTC
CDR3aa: CSARQHIEQYF

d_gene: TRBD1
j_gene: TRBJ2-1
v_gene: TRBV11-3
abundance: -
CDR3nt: TGTGCCAGCAGCGGACAGGGGGTGTACAATGAGCAGTTCTTC
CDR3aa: CASSGQGVYNEQFF

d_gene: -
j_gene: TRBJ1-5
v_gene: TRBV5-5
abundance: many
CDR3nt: TGTGCCAGCAGCTTGGTAGGTAGTAGCAATCAGCCCCAGCATTTT
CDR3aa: CASSLVGSSNQPQHF

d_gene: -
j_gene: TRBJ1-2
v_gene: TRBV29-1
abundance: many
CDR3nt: TGCAGCGGTTACCTAGATGGCTACACCTTC
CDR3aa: CSGYLDGYTF

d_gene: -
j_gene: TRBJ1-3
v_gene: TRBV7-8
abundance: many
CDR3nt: TGTGCCAGCAGTCCCGGGCAGGGTTGGAACACCATATATTTT
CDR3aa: CASSPGQGWNTIYF

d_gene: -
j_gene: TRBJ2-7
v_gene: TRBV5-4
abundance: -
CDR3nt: TGTGTCCTTAGGGCAGTCTCCTACGAGCAGTACTTC
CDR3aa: CVLRAVSYEQYF

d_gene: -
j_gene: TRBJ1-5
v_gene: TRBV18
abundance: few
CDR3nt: TGTGCCAGCTCACCAAAGGTAGGGGCTGGTCAGCCCCAGCATTTT
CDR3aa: CASSPKVGAGQPQHF